This T cell receptor (beta chain) originates from a study of blood T cells in healthy people across ages. It was with a sample-barcoded 5' primer and a J-beta primer mix that a second PCR of roughly 7 to 11 cycles was run. TCRdb itself ran the 5' RACE reads through MiXCR, one entry per CDR3 protein. The sample includes around 1.5 million distinct CDR3 sequences, 42% of them seen just once. Germline V gene data show CDR1 as SNHLY and CDR2 as FYNNEI. Losses at the gene ends were 6 bases for V and 8 bases for J; bases not matched to a gene: 6. The CDR3 has 12 amino acids. This clonotype came up a few times.

Input material: blood. The clonotype originates from a woman aged 18-29 years in good health. The chain recombines TRBV2 with TRBJ1-2; the match to TRBD1 covers 7 bases. Here the CDR3 reads CASREGAKGYTF. The CDR3 bases are TGTGCCAGCAGGGAGGGGGCGAAAGGCTACACCTTC. The full variable domain, its missing parts supplied by reference TRBV2 and TRBJ1-2, is EPEVTQTPSHQVTQMGQEVILRCVPISNHLYFYWYRQILGQKVEFLVSFYNNEISEKSEIFDDQFSVERPDGSNFTLKIRSTKLEDSAMYFCASREGAKGYTFGSGTRLTVV.